The TCR beta chain under discussion was sequenced for a study of spatial heterogeneity in lung cancer. The time point is: sample taken at primary tumor resection. Unsorted whole RNA from tumor, nontumor lung or frozen PBMC underwent sequencing. TCRdb ran MiXCR on the 5' RACE reads and lists one entry per CDR3 protein. The table has approximately 44,000 distinct CDR3 sequences, roughly 13% seen once. This clonotype appeared a few times. This clonotype originated in a male donor with early-stage non-small cell lung cancer. The sample here was PBMCs, taken at surgery.

The CDR3: CASSLGISDTQYF. The CDR3 DNA sequence: TGCGCCAGCAGCCTTGGGATTTCAGATACGCAGTATTTT. The chain joins TRBV5-1 to TRBJ2-3; no firm D call. This CDR3 region has 13 residues. The V gene's germline CDR1 is SGHRS and CDR2 YFSETQ. Trimming cost V 4 bases and J 4 bases, with 10 bases left between them.